These 30 T cell receptor beta chains originate from one sample sequenced in a study of CD8 T cells in ankylosing spondylitis. No antigens are known for them. MiXCR, run by TCRdb on the 5' RACE reads, gives a single entry per CDR3 protein. The sample lists about 840,000 distinct CDR3 sequences, 12% occurring once. Findings and caveats of the study: Seemingly distinctive of ankylosing spondylitis blood was a TCR beta motif formed by eight highly homologous variants.

The material sequenced was blood, either unsorted or a sorted T cell fraction (not recorded which). Every receptor here comes from a male donor with ankylosing spondylitis.

This chain uses TRBV7-9 with TRBJ2-3; TRBD2 agrees at 13 bases. The CDR3 runs 15 residues. With V trimmed by 7 bases and J by 6 bases, 7 bases remained unmatched. Per germline, CDR1 SEHNR and CDR2 FQNEAQ (reference sequence). The CDR3 here is CASTLTSGGTDTQYF. The DNA for the CDR3 is TGTGCCAGCACCTTGACTAGCGGGGGGACGGATACGCAGTATTTT.

This clonotype was found a few times. The rearrangement uses TRBV6-1 and TRBJ2-1; no clear D gene. Germline V gene data show CDR1 as MNHNS and CDR2 as SASEGT. The CDR3 covers 14 residues. Trimming removed 6 bases at V and 3 bases at J, with 12 bases between. The CDR3 DNA follows: TGTGCCAGCAGCGCCGATCTAGTCTACAATGAGCAGTTCTTC. Translation: CASSADLVYNEQFF.

This clonotype was counted many times. The chain is built from TRBV10-3 and TRBJ1-5; maybe TRBD1 (5 bases). V was clipped by 6 bases and J by 0 bases, with 12 bases between them. Germline V CDR1 and CDR2: ENHRY, SYGVKD. CDR3 size: 15 residues. CDR3 residues: CAISRDFNSNQPQHF. In DNA form, the CDR3 reads TGTGCCATCAGCCGGGACTTCAATAGCAATCAGCCCCAGCATTTT.

This clonotype was counted between two and nine times. The chain uses TRBV7-2 and TRBJ2-3, with 9 positions matching TRBD2. The CDR3 runs 16 residues. Trimming at V came to 2 bases and at J to 5 bases, leaving 8 bases not matched to a gene. Per germline, CDR1 SGHTA and CDR2 FQGNSA. CDR3 DNA sequence: TGTGCCAGCAGCTTAACGGCTAGCGGGAATGGAGATACGCAGTATTTT. This codes for CASSLTASGNGDTQYF.

The chain uses TRBV20-1 and TRBJ1-4; 7 bases are a match to TRBD1. V gave up 5 bases and J gave up 8 bases; unmatched junction bases: 8. CDR1 and CDR2 from the germline V gene are DFQATT and SNEGSKA (reference sequence). The CDR3 length is 13 residues. The CDR3 DNA reads as TGCAGTGCTTCTAGGGGGCTTGAAGAAAAACTGTTTTTT. This gives the protein CSASRGLEEKLFF.

This clonotype was seen many times. V is TRBV7-9 and J is TRBJ1-1; D might be TRBD1 (6 bases). Germline V gene sequence: CDR1 SEHNR, CDR2 FQNEAQ (reference sequence). V gave up 6 bases and J gave up 3 bases, with 11 bases separating them. The CDR3 is 13 residues long. The CDR3: CASRRNRDTEAFF. CDR3 sequence (DNA): TGTGCCAGCAGGCGTAACAGGGACACTGAAGCTTTCTTT.

This clonotype was picked up a small number of times. This rearrangement joins TRBV6-5 to TRBJ1-3; D is ambiguous. The CDR3 sequence is 13 residues long. Looked up from germline, CDR1 is MNHEY and CDR2 is SVGAGI. Trimming pared 0 bases from V and 6 bases from J, leaving 6 bases between. In DNA form, the CDR3 reads TGTGCCAGCAGTTACTCAGGGATAAACACCATATATTTT. This encodes CASSYSGINTIYF.

The genes are TRBV7-9 and TRBJ1-1; D is unresolved. Trimming cost V 8 bases and J 0 bases, with 10 bases left between them. CDR3 size: 13 residues. Per germline, CDR1 SEHNR and CDR2 FQNEAQ (reference sequence). For the CDR3, the DNA is TGTGCCAGCGTCAAACCACTGAACACTGAAGCTTTCTTT. Translated, it gives CASVKPLNTEAFF. Complete variable domain (other parts from reference TRBV7-9 and TRBJ1-1): DTGVSQNPRHKITKRGQNVTFRCDPISEHNRLYWYRQTLGQGPEFLTYFQNEAQLEKSRLLSDRFSAERPKGSFSTLEIQRTEQGDSAMYLCASVKPLNTEAFFGQGTRLTVV.

This clonotype was picked up a small number of times. This sequence joins TRBV2 and TRBJ2-7; 8 bases fit TRBD2. Looked up from germline, CDR1 is SNHLY and CDR2 is FYNNEI. This CDR3 region has 15 residues. After removal of 7 bases from V and 12 bases from J, the junction contained 20 bases not matched to a gene. This CDR3 is CASTYQEAGVTSTYF. The CDR3 nucleotides read TGTGCCAGCACCTATCAGGAAGCGGGGGTTACGAGCACGTACTTC.

In its sample, this clonotype was seen a few times. The chain couples TRBV9 to TRBJ1-2, with a possible D match to TRBD1 (5 bases). Germline V lookup: CDR1 SGDLS, CDR2 YYNGEE. V was cut by 3 bases and J by 2 bases, with 11 bases left in between. The CDR3 is 14 residues long. CDR3 amino acids: CASSEDNQNYGYTF. CDR3 bases: TGTGCCAGCAGCGAGGACAATCAAAACTATGGCTACACCTTC. The variable domain in full, completed from reference TRBV9 and TRBJ1-2, reads DSGVTQTPKHLITATGQRVTLRCSPRSGDLSVYWYQQSLDQGLQFLIQYYNGEERAKGNILERFSAQQFPDLHSELNLSSLELGDSALYFCASSEDNQNYGYTFGSGTRLTVV.

Many counts were recorded for this clonotype. The V call is TRBV5-1, the J call TRBJ2-2; D is unresolved. Germline loops: CDR1 SGHRS, CDR2 YFSETQ. The CDR3 extends over 15 amino acids. Trimming left V 3 bases short and J 0 bases short, with 9 bases between. The CDR3 DNA reads TGCGCCAGCAGCTATGATCAGGCGAACACCGGGGAGCTGTTTTTT. Translating it yields CASSYDQANTGELFF. The full variable domain, completed using reference TRBV5-1 and TRBJ2-2, is KAGVTQTPRYLIKTRGQQVTLSCSPISGHRSVSWYQQTPGQGLQFLFEYFSETQRNKGNFPGRFSGRQFSNSRSEMNVSTLELGDSALYLCASSYDQANTGELFFGEGSRLTVL.

This clonotype was observed at least ten times. The genes are TRBV5-1 and TRBJ2-7, with 10 bases that match TRBD2. CDR1 is SGHRS, CDR2 YFSETQ, per germline. V lost 0 bases, J lost 1 base, and 7 bases stayed unmatched. This CDR3 is built from 17 residues. Written as DNA, the CDR3 is TGCGCCAGCAGCTTGGTGGCTAGCGGGAGAGGTTCCTACGAGCAGTACTTC. It yields the protein CASSLVASGRGSYEQYF.

This clonotype was counted only a few times. The CDR3 DNA follows: TGTGCCAGCACCAGGGACCACACTGAAGCTTTCTTT. Amino acids: CASTRDHTEAFF. The chain carries TRBV2 and TRBJ1-1, with D tentatively TRBD1 (5 bases). Germline lookup yields CDR1 SNHLY and CDR2 FYNNEI. V gave up 7 bases and J gave up 3 bases, with 9 bases separating them. The CDR3 sequence is 12 residues long.

This chain connects TRBV7-2 to TRBJ1-5; D gene uncertain. With 5 bases removed from V and 7 bases from J, the gap between germline ends came to 9 bases. In germline, CDR1 is SGHTA, CDR2 FQGNSA. The CDR3 is 12 residues long. The CDR3: CASSPGVQPQHF. The CDR3 DNA reads as TGTGCCAGCAGCCCGGGTGTCCAGCCCCAGCATTTT.

In this sample, this clonotype turned up a few times. The rearrangement uses TRBV18 and TRBJ2-5; D unresolved. The CDR3 length is 13 residues. V lost 4 bases and J lost 4, with 10 bases in between. CDR1 is KGHSH and CDR2 is LQKENI in the germline V gene. The CDR3 protein is CASSQTQTETQYF. The CDR3 nucleotides are TGTGCCAGCTCACAGACTCAAACAGAGACCCAGTACTTC.

This clonotype was found a few times. The chain employs TRBV5-1 and TRBJ1-2; 7 bases line up with TRBD1. Germline V lookup: CDR1 SGHRS, CDR2 YFSETQ. This CDR3 contains 14 residues. The J segment lost 2 bases and the V segment lost 2 bases, leaving 3 bases of the junction unmatched. The CDR3, as DNA: TGCGCCAGCAGCTTTGACAGGGAGAACTATGGCTACACCTTC. Translation gives CASSFDRENYGYTF.

This clonotype appeared many times. This chain uses TRBV25-1 with TRBJ1-1, with D perhaps matching TRBD1 (5 bases). Germline V lookup: CDR1 MGHDK, CDR2 SYGVNS. The CDR3 has 14 amino acids. V dropped 4 bases and J dropped 3 bases, with 12 bases sitting between them. CDR3 DNA sequence: TGTGCCAGCAGTGGAGCGTGGGGACACACTGAAGCTTTCTTT. Amino acid sequence: CASSGAWGHTEAFF.

The chain links TRBV24-1 to TRBJ2-2; no clear D. The germline gives CDR1 KGHDR, CDR2 SFDVKD. This CDR3 comprises 15 residues. Between the trimmed V and J ends, which lost 2 bases and 2 bases, there was a span of 8 bases. DNA of the CDR3: TGTGCCACCAGTGATTACAACAGAAACACCGGGGAGCTGTTTTTT. This translates into CATSDYNRNTGELFF.

This clonotype was observed many times. V is TRBV20-1 and J is TRBJ2-7; 7 positions agree with TRBD1. The CDR3 runs to 11 residues. The germline CDR1 and CDR2 sequences are DFQATT and SNEGSKA (reference sequence). The V gene end was trimmed by 5 bases and the J gene end by 13 bases; junction bases not matched to a gene: 11. CDR3 nucleotides: TGCAGTGCTGGGACAGTCCCTACGCCTTACTTC. It codes for CSAGTVPTPYF.

The J gene is TRBJ2-3, the V gene TRBV5-1, with 10 bases matching TRBD2. Germline V CDR1 and CDR2: SGHRS, YFSETQ. V shed 5 bases and J 6 bases; nucleotides not matched to a gene: 12. The CDR3 is made up of 16 amino acids. CDR3 protein: CASRPNLAGVLDTQYF. The CDR3 DNA is TGCGCCAGCAGACCTAATCTAGCGGGAGTCTTGGATACGCAGTATTTT.

This clonotype has a handful of counts. The gene calls are TRBV12-3 or TRBV12-4 and TRBJ1-5; no definite D call. With 6 bases removed from V and 3 bases from J, the gap between germline ends came to 6 bases. The CDR3 loop spans 12 amino acids. Written as DNA, the CDR3 is TGTGCCAGCAGGGGGTACAATCAGCCCCAGCATTTT. Translation gives CASRGYNQPQHF.

This clonotype has only a few counts. V usage is TRBV7-2 and J usage is TRBJ2-1; TRBD1 is a possible D gene (6 bases). V dropped 8 bases and J dropped 6 bases, with 17 bases sitting between them. The CDR3 consists of 14 residues. CDR1 SGHTA and CDR2 FQGNSA come from the germline V gene. CDR3 amino acids: CASFSQTGSNEQFF. CDR3 sequence (DNA): TGTGCCAGCTTCTCCCAAACAGGGTCCAATGAGCAGTTCTTC.

Only a few counts were recorded for this clonotype. J is TRBJ1-2 and V is TRBV19; D not certain. The CDR3 runs 14 residues. Germline V gene lookup returns CDR1 LNHDA and CDR2 SQIVND (reference sequence). V shed 7 bases and J shed 5 bases, with 17 bases lying between them. In nucleotides, the CDR3 is TGTGCCAGTACCTATGCGTACCGACCTTATGGCTACACCTTC. Protein: CASTYAYRPYGYTF.

This clonotype was counted at least ten times. The J gene is TRBJ2-3, the V gene TRBV4-3; 9 positions agree with TRBD2. The CDR3 length is 17 residues. With 0 bases clipped from V and 2 bases from J, the junction kept 6 bases outside the gene matches. Germline V gene sequence: CDR1 LGHNA, CDR2 YSLEER. The CDR3 sequence: CASSQESGGTPTDTQYF. Here the CDR3 DNA reads TGCGCCAGCAGCCAAGAAAGCGGGGGGACCCCCACAGATACGCAGTATTTT.

The chain recombines TRBV20-1 with TRBJ1-1; 11 bases fit TRBD1. The length of the CDR3 is 14 residues. V shed 5 bases and J 5 bases; nucleotides not matched to a gene: 7. The V gene's germline CDR1 is DFQATT and CDR2 SNEGSKA (reference sequence). The CDR3 sequence: CSARGQGARTEAFF. In nucleotides, the CDR3 is TGCAGTGCTCGCGGACAGGGGGCGAGGACTGAAGCTTTCTTT.

This clonotype was found a few times. V gene TRBV20-1 combines with J gene TRBJ2-3; 7 bases fit TRBD1. The CDR3 contains 15 residues. Germline CDR1 reads DFQATT; CDR2 reads SNEGSKA (reference sequence). J gave up 7 bases and V 4 bases, and 14 bases lay outside the gene matches. The CDR3 DNA reads as TGCAGTGCTACGCCGGGACAGATCCTTTTTTATACGCAGTATTTT. Protein product: CSATPGQILFYTQYF.

This clonotype was observed at least ten times. This chain links TRBV5-1 with TRBJ2-6; no clear D gene. V was cut by 0 bases and J by 2 bases, with 15 bases left in between. Germline CDR1 and CDR2: SGHRS and YFSETQ. This CDR3 contains 18 residues. The CDR3 sequence is CASSLDGQVGPGANVLTF. DNA of the CDR3: TGCGCCAGCAGCTTGGACGGCCAAGTAGGACCTGGGGCCAACGTCCTGACTTTC.

The V call is TRBV20-1, the J call TRBJ1-1; possibly TRBD1 for D (6 bases). This CDR3 region has 12 residues. The V gene's germline CDR1 is DFQATT and CDR2 SNEGSKA (reference sequence). The CDR3 region is CIPDRVNTEAFF. CDR3 DNA: TGCATTCCGGACAGAGTGAACACTGAAGCTTTCTTT.

This clonotype was counted at least ten times. This rearrangement joins TRBV9 to TRBJ2-5; perhaps D is TRBD1 or TRBD2 (6 bases each). CDR1 is SGDLS, CDR2 YYNGEE, per germline. This CDR3 spans 14 amino acids. Trimming stripped 0 bases from V and 7 bases from J, with 13 bases between. CDR3 in DNA: TGTGCCAGCAGCGTAGAGGTACAGGGAGGGACCCAGTACTTC. It translates to CASSVEVQGGTQYF. The full variable domain, in which reference TRBV9 and TRBJ2-5 provide the parts outside the CDR3, is DSGVTQTPKHLITATGQRVTLRCSPRSGDLSVYWYQQSLDQGLQFLIQYYNGEERAKGNILERFSAQQFPDLHSELNLSSLELGDSALYFCASSVEVQGGTQYFGPGTRLLVL.

The rearrangement uses TRBV5-1 and TRBJ2-7, with TRBD1 identical over 8 bases. The CDR3 is 14 residues long. Germline CDR1 is SGHRS and CDR2 is YFSETQ. Losses at the gene ends were 4 bases for V and 5 bases for J; bases not matched to a gene: 8. In DNA form, the CDR3 reads TGCGCCAGCAGCACCGGACAGGGAACGGACGAGCAGTACTTC. Its translation is CASSTGQGTDEQYF.